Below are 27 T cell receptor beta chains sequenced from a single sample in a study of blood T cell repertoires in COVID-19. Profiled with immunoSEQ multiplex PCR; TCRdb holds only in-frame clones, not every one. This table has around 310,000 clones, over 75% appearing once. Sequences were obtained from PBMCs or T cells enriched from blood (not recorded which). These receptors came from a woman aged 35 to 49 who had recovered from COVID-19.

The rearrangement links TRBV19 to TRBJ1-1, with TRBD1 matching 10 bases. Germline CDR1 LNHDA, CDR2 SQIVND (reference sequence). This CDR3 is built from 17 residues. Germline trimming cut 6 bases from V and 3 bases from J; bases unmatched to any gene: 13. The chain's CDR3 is CASSIVDGTGVYTEAFF. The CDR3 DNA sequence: TGTGCCAGTAGCATCGTCGATGGGACAGGGGTGTACACTGAAGCTTTCTTT.

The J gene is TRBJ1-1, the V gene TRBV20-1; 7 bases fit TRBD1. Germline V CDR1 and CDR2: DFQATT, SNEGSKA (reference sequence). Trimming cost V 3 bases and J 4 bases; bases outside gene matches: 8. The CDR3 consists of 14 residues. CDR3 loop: CSASIVSGGTEAFF. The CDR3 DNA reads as TGCAGTGCTAGTATAGTGTCAGGGGGCACTGAAGCTTTCTTT.

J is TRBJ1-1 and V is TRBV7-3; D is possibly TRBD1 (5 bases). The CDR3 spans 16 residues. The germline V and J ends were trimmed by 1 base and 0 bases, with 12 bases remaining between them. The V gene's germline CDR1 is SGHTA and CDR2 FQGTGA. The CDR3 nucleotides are TGTGCCAGCAGCTTAAGGCCAGGGAACATGAACACTGAAGCTTTCTTT. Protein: CASSLRPGNMNTEAFF.

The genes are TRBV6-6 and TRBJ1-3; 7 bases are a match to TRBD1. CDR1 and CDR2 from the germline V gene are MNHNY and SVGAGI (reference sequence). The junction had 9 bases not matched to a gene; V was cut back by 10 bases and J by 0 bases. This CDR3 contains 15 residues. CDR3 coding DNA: TGTGCCACAGGGGGAAAACACTCCTCTGGAAACACCATATATTTT. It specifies CATGGKHSSGNTIYF.

CDR3 in amino acids: CASSRSGVHEQFF. The CDR3 region has the DNA TGTGCCAGCTCCCGTAGCGGGGTGCATGAGCAGTTCTTC. This rearrangement joins TRBV18 to TRBJ2-1; 8 bases map to TRBD2. CDR1 is KGHSH, CDR2 LQKENI, per germline. V shed 6 bases and J 8 bases; nucleotides not matched to a gene: 6. The CDR3 spans 13 residues.

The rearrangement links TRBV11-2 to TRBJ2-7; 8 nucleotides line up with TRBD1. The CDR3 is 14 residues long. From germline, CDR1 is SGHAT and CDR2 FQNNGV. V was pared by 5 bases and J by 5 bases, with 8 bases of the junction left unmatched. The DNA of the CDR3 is TGTGCCAGCAGCCTTGACAGGGGAAAGGACGAGCAGTACTTC. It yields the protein CASSLDRGKDEQYF. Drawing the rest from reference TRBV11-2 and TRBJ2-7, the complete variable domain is EAGVAQSPRYKIIEKRQSVAFWCNPISGHATLYWYQQILGQGPKLLIQFQNNGVVDDSQLPKDRFSAERLKGVDSTLKIQPAKLEDSAVYLCASSLDRGKDEQYFGPGTRLTVT.

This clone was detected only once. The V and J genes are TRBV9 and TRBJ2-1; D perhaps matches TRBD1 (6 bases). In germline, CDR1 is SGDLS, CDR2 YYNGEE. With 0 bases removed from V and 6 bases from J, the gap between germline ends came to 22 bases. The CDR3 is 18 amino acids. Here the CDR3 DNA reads TGTGCCAGCAGCGTAGGGGTGAGGGGGAGTTTTGAGTCCAATGAGCAGTTCTTC. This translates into CASSVGVRGSFESNEQFF. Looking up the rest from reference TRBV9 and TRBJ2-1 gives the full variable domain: DSGVTQTPKHLITATGQRVTLRCSPRSGDLSVYWYQQSLDQGLQFLIQYYNGEERAKGNILERFSAQQFPDLHSELNLSSLELGDSALYFCASSVGVRGSFESNEQFFGPGTRLTVL.

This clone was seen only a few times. The CDR3 nucleotides read TGTGCCAGCAGCTTAGACAGGGAAAGTTCTGGCTACACCTTC. It specifies CASSLDRESSGYTF. This sequence joins TRBV11-2 and TRBJ1-2, with TRBD1 as a possible D gene (5 bases). V was cut by 0 bases and J by 7 bases, with 12 bases left in between. Germline CDR1 SGHAT, CDR2 FQNNGV. CDR3 length: 14 residues.

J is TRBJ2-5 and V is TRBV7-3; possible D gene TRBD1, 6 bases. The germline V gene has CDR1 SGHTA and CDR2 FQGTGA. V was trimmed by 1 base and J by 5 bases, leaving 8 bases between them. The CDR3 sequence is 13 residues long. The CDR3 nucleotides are TGTGCCAGCAGCTTAAGGACAGAGGAGACCCAGTACTTC. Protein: CASSLRTEETQYF.

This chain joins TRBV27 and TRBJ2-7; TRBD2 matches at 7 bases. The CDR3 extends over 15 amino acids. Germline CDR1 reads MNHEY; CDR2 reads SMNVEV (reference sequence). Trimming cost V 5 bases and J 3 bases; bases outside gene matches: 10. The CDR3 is CASSPSGAGVYEQYF. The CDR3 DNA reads TGTGCCAGCAGTCCCTCTGGGGCGGGGGTCTACGAGCAGTACTTC.

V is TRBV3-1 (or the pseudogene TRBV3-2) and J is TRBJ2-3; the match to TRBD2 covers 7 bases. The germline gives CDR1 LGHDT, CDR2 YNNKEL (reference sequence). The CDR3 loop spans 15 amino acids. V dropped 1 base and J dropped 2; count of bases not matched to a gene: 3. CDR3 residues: CASSQGLAVTDTQYF. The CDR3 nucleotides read TGTGCCAGCAGCCAAGGGCTAGCGGTCACAGATACGCAGTATTTT.

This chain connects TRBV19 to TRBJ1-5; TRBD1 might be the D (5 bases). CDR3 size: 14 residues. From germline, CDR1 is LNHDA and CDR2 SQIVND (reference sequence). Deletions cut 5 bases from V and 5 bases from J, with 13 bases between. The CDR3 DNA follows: TGTGCCAGTAGTCTGGGGCTTATTTATCAGCCCCAGCATTTT. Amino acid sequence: CASSLGLIYQPQHF.

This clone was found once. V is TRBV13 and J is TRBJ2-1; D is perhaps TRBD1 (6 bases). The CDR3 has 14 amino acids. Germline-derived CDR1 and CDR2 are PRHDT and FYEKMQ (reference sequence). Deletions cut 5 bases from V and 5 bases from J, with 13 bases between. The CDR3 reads CASSAPGQNNEQFF. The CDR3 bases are TGTGCCAGCAGCGCCCCCGGACAGAACAATGAGCAGTTCTTC.

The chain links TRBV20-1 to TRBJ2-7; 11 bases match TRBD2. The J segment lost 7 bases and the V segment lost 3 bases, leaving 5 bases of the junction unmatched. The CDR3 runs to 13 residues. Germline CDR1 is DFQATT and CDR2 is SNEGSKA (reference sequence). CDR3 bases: TGCAGTGCTAGTGCTAGCGGGAGGTATGAGCAGTACTTC. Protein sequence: CSASASGRYEQYF.

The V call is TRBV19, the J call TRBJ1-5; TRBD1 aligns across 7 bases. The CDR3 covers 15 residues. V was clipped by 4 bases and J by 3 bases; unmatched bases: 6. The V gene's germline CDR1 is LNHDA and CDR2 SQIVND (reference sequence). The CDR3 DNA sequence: TGTGCCAGTAGTACCGACAGGGTCTCCAATCAGCCCCAGCATTTT. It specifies CASSTDRVSNQPQHF.

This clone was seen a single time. CDR3 sequence reads: CASSPRLAGAGYNEQFF. The CDR3 nucleotides are TGTGCCAGCAGCCCGAGACTAGCGGGAGCGGGTTACAATGAGCAGTTCTTC. The chain uses TRBV5-4 and TRBJ2-1, with 12 bases lining up with TRBD2. Losses at the gene ends were 4 bases for V and 4 bases for J; bases not matched to a gene: 9. There are 17 residues in the CDR3. From germline, CDR1 is SGHNT and CDR2 YYREEE (reference sequence).

The CDR3 DNA reads TGCAGTGCTAGTAAGGGACTACGAAATACGCAGTATTTT. Translating it yields CSASKGLRNTQYF. V gene TRBV20-1 combines with J gene TRBJ2-3; 7 bases fit TRBD2. CDR3 length: 13 residues. Germline CDR1 and CDR2: DFQATT and SNEGSKA (reference sequence). The junction had 7 bases not matched to a gene; V was cut back by 3 bases and J by 7 bases.

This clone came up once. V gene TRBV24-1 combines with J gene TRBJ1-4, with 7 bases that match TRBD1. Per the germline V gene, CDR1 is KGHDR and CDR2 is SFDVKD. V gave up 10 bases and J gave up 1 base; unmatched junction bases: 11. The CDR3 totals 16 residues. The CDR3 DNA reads TGTGCCACGGAGTGGGACAGCCTTAAAACTAATGAAAAACTGTTTTTT. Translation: CATEWDSLKTNEKLFF.

The CDR3 loop reads CASSFGGDAYEQYF. The CDR3 DNA follows: TGTGCCAGCAGTTTTGGGGGGGATGCCTACGAGCAGTACTTC. The chain has TRBV7-2 and TRBJ2-7; TRBD2 aligns across 7 bases. The germline V gene has CDR1 SGHTA and CDR2 FQGNSA. The CDR3 has 14 amino acids. The J segment lost 2 bases and the V segment lost 6 bases, leaving 7 bases of the junction unmatched.

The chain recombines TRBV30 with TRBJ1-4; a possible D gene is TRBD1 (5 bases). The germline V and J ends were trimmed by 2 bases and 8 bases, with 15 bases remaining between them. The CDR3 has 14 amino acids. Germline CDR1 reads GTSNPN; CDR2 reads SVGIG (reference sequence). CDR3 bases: TGTGCCTGGAGTCCTCCCGGGGAGGGGGAAAAACTGTTTTTT. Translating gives CAWSPPGEGEKLFF.

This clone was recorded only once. CDR3 nucleotides: TGTGCCATCAGCGCGGGACAGGCTGTCACTGAAGCTTTCTTT. It specifies CAISAGQAVTEAFF. The chain joins TRBV10-3 to TRBJ1-1; 8 nucleotides match TRBD1. Trimming took 6 bases from V and 4 from J; bases not matched to a gene: 7. The CDR3 totals 14 residues. CDR1 and CDR2 from the germline V gene are ENHRY and SYGVKD.

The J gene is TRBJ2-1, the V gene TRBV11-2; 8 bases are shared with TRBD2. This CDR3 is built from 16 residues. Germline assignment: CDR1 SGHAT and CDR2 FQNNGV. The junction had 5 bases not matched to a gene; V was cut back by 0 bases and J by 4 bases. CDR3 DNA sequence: TGTGCCAGCAGCTTAGATAGCACTAGCGGATACAATGAGCAGTTCTTC. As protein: CASSLDSTSGYNEQFF.

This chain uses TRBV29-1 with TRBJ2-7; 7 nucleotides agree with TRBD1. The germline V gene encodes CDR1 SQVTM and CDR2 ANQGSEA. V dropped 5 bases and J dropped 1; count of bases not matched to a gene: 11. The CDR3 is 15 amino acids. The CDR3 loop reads CSVTGRGRGSYEQYF. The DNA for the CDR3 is TGCAGCGTTACGGGAAGGGGCAGGGGGTCCTACGAGCAGTACTTC.

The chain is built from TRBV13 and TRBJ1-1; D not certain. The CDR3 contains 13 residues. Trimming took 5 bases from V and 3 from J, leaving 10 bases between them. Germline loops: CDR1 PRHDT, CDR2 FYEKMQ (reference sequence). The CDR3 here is CASSPGWDTEAFF. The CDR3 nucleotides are TGTGCCAGCAGCCCCGGGTGGGACACTGAAGCTTTCTTT.

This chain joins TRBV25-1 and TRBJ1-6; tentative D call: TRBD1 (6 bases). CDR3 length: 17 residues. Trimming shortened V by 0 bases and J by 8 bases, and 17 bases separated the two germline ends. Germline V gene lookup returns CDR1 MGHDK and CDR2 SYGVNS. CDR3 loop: CASSEYLARDKDSPLHF. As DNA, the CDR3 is TGTGCCAGCAGTGAATATCTGGCCCGGGACAAGGATTCACCCCTCCACTTT.

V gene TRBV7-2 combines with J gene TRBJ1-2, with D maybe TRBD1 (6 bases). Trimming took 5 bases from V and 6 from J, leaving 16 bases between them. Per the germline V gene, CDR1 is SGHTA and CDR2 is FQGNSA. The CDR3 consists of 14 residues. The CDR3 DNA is TGTGCCAGCAGCGGAATTGACAGGAACGATGGCTACACCTTC. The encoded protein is CASSGIDRNDGYTF.

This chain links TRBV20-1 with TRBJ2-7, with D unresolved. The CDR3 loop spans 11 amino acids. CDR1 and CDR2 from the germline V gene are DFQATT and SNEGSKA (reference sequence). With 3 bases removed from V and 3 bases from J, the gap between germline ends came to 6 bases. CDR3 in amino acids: CSARQDYEQYF. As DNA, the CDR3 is TGCAGTGCTAGGCAGGACTACGAGCAGTACTTC.